These T cell receptor beta chains were read from a single sample in a study of blood T cell repertoires in COVID-19. Libraries were prepared by immunoSEQ multiplex PCR; TCRdb keeps only in-frame clonotypes and omits some of them. The data contain about 250,000 clones, roughly 80% of them singletons. Sequencing used peripheral blood. These receptors were obtained from a man older than 75 with acute or convalescent COVID-19. The CDR3 runs from the conserved cysteine through the conserved F or W. The D gene is left open where the match is weak. Clone size appears in some rows only: once, few, many, or a class for an expanded clone.

J: TRBJ1-3
D: .
V: TRBV27
size: .
DNA: TGTGCCAGCAGCTCAGGGAATCCCGGAAACACCATATATTTT
CDR3: CASSSGNPGNTIYF

J: TRBJ1-2
D: TRBD1
V: TRBV19
size: few
DNA: TGTGCCTCCTCAAGAAACGACAGGGTGGTCAACGGCTACACCTTC
CDR3: CASSRNDRVVNGYTF

J: TRBJ1-2
D: TRBD1
V: TRBV2
size: .
DNA: TGTGCCAGCAGTGGACGACAGGGGGTTGGCTACACCTTC
CDR3: CASSGRQGVGYTF

J: TRBJ1-2
D: TRBD1
V: TRBV30
size: .
DNA: TGTGCCGGGGGCCCCAAGGGACAGGGACGTGGCTATGGCTACACCTTC
CDR3: CAGGPKGQGRGYGYTF

J: TRBJ2-2
D: TRBD1
V: TRBV28
size: .
DNA: TGTGCCACGCCGGGACAGGGCCCCAACACCGGGGAGCTGTTTTTT
CDR3: CATPGQGPNTGELFF

J: TRBJ1-3
D: .
V: TRBV3-1/TRBV3-2
size: few
DNA: TGTGCCAGCAGCCAGGTGGACAGCTTCTCTGGAAACACCATATATTTT
CDR3: CASSQVDSFSGNTIYF

J: TRBJ1-2
D: TRBD1
V: TRBV29-1
size: .
DNA: TGCAGCGTCTCACCATGGGGCAGGGGGTATGGCTACACCTTC
CDR3: CSVSPWGRGYGYTF

J: TRBJ2-1
D: .
V: TRBV2
size: .
DNA: TGTGCCAGCACCTACAGGGCGCCCTACAATGAGCAGTTCTTC
CDR3: CASTYRAPYNEQFF

J: TRBJ1-4
D: .
V: TRBV30
size: few
DNA: TGTGCCTGGAGTGACGGGAGGATGGCAACTAATGAAAAACTGTTTTTT
CDR3: CAWSDGRMATNEKLFF

J: TRBJ1-5
D: TRBD1
V: TRBV24-1
size: once
DNA: TGTGCCACCTCGGGACAGGGGAATCAGCCCCAGCATTTT
CDR3: CATSGQGNQPQHF

J: TRBJ1-1
D: .
V: TRBV28
size: .
DNA: TGTGCCAGCAGTTTATCAGGGAACACTGAAGCTTTCTTT
CDR3: CASSLSGNTEAFF

J: TRBJ2-2
D: TRBD1
V: TRBV5-1
size: few
DNA: TGCGCCAGCAGAGGGACAGGGTTGACCGGGGAGCTGTTTTTT
CDR3: CASRGTGLTGELFF

J: TRBJ1-5
D: .
V: TRBV21-1
size: .
DNA: TGTGCCAGCAGCAAAGACCCGGGGGGGGGTAGTCAGCCCCAGCATTTT
CDR3: CASSKDPGGGSQPQHF

J: TRBJ1-5
D: .
V: TRBV12-3/TRBV12-4
size: .
DNA: TGTGCCAGCAGTTCATTTGGGCGTCAGCCCCAGCATTTT
CDR3: CASSSFGRQPQHF

J: TRBJ2-3
D: TRBD2
V: TRBV5-1
size: .
DNA: TGCGCCAGCACCTATAGCGGGAGACGCACAGATACGCAGTATTTT
CDR3: CASTYSGRRTDTQYF

J: TRBJ2-1
D: TRBD2
V: TRBV29-1
size: .
DNA: TGCAGCGTTGAATCATTTAGCGGGATTAGCTCCTACAATGAGCAGTTCTTC
CDR3: CSVESFSGISSYNEQFF

J: TRBJ1-6
D: .
V: TRBV19
size: .
DNA: TGTGCCAGTCAGGGCCTCTCCTATAATTCACCCCTCCACTTT
CDR3: CASQGLSYNSPLHF

J: TRBJ1-6
D: .
V: TRBV6-5
size: few
DNA: TGTGCCAGCAGTTTTAAGAGGGGGTCACCCCTCCACTTT
CDR3: CASSFKRGSPLHF

J: TRBJ2-1
D: TRBD2
V: TRBV10-3
size: .
DNA: TGTGCCATCAGTGAGTCGAGCGGGAGTCGCAATGAGCAGTTCTTC
CDR3: CAISESSGSRNEQFF

J: TRBJ1-6
D: .
V: TRBV11-2
size: .
DNA: TGTGCCAGCAGCCCCAAGGAGACACCCCTCCACTTT
CDR3: CASSPKETPLHF

J: TRBJ2-7
D: TRBD2
V: TRBV19
size: .
DNA: TGTGCCAGTAGTATTAGCGGGACCCTAACATCCTACGAGCAGTACTTC
CDR3: CASSISGTLTSYEQYF

J: TRBJ2-5
D: TRBD1
V: TRBV7-2
size: .
DNA: TGTGCCAGCTCAAAGGGACAGATCACCCAAGAGACCCAGTACTTC
CDR3: CASSKGQITQETQYF

J: TRBJ2-7
D: TRBD1
V: TRBV5-6
size: .
DNA: TGTGCCAGCAGCTTGGGCCACAGGGGTGGCGAGCAGTACTTC
CDR3: CASSLGHRGGEQYF

J: TRBJ2-7
D: TRBD1
V: TRBV24-1
size: .
DNA: TGTGCCACCAGTGATACCGCGACAGGGGTACGCGAGCAGTACTTC
CDR3: CATSDTATGVREQYF

J: TRBJ1-1
D: .
V: TRBV4-2
size: .
DNA: TGTGCCAGCAGCCACTGGGAGTACACTGAAGCTTTCTTT
CDR3: CASSHWEYTEAFF

J: TRBJ1-1
D: TRBD1
V: TRBV3-1/TRBV3-2
size: .
DNA: TGTGCCAGCAGCTCGGACAGGGGGCATACTGAAGCTTTCTTT
CDR3: CASSSDRGHTEAFF

J: TRBJ1-4
D: TRBD1
V: TRBV27
size: .
DNA: TGTGCCAGCAGTTCGGCGGTCGGGCAGGGGGAGGTGGAACTGTTTTTT
CDR3: CASSSAVGQGEVELFF

J: TRBJ2-7
D: TRBD2
V: TRBV6-2/TRBV6-3
size: once
DNA: TGTGCCAGCAGCCCCGGGACTAGCGGGAGGACTTCTTCCTACGAGCAGTACTTC
CDR3: CASSPGTSGRTSSYEQYF

J: TRBJ1-2
D: TRBD1
V: TRBV27
size: .
DNA: TGTGCCAGCACCAACGCCGGGACAGGGGATATTGAGGGCTACACCTTC
CDR3: CASTNAGTGDIEGYTF

J: TRBJ2-7
D: TRBD1
V: TRBV27
size: few
DNA: TGTGCCAGCAGCCTGGGACAGGGGGGCACCTACGAGCAGTACTTC
CDR3: CASSLGQGGTYEQYF

J: TRBJ2-3
D: TRBD1
V: TRBV10-3
size: .
DNA: TGTGCCGTGGGACAGGGTAAAGATACGCAGTATTTT
CDR3: CAVGQGKDTQYF

J: TRBJ2-5
D: .
V: TRBV10-3
size: once
DNA: TGTGCCATCAGTGAGTTAGGATCTGCGGGGACCCAGTACTTC
CDR3: CAISELGSAGTQYF

J: TRBJ2-3
D: .
V: TRBV28
size: .
DNA: TGTGCCAGCCTGGGCTGGGGCGGAAACACAGATACGCAGTATTTT
CDR3: CASLGWGGNTDTQYF

J: TRBJ2-7
D: .
V: TRBV5-1
size: .
DNA: TGCGCCAGCAGCTTGGCCTTAGGGACATCCTACGAGCAGTACTTC
CDR3: CASSLALGTSYEQYF

J: TRBJ1-1
D: .
V: TRBV7-9
size: .
DNA: TGTGCCAGCAGCTTGTCGCAGGGTGAAGCTTTCTTT
CDR3: CASSLSQGEAFF

J: TRBJ2-4
D: .
V: TRBV20-1
size: .
DNA: TGCAGTGCTAGGGAGGGGTCCTTTCAGTACTTC
CDR3: CSAREGSFQYF

J: TRBJ2-2
D: TRBD2
V: TRBV2
size: .
DNA: TGTGCCAGCAGGCGGGGAGGGTACACCGGGGAGCTGTTTTTT
CDR3: CASRRGGYTGELFF

J: TRBJ2-5
D: TRBD1
V: TRBV5-1
size: .
DNA: TGCGCCAGCAGCTTGGACCTGGGGACAGGGGGCGAGACCCAGTACTTC
CDR3: CASSLDLGTGGETQYF

J: TRBJ2-1
D: .
V: TRBV12-3/TRBV12-4
size: .
DNA: TGTGCCAGCAGACCTAGACAGGCTGAGCAGTTCTTC
CDR3: CASRPRQAEQFF

J: TRBJ1-5
D: .
V: TRBV18
size: .
DNA: TGTGCCAGCTCAAAGGCATGGGGAGACCAGCCCCAGCATTTT
CDR3: CASSKAWGDQPQHF

J: TRBJ1-3
D: .
V: TRBV5-1
size: .
DNA: TGCGCCAGCAGCTTGGGGCCGGAGGGTTTCGGAAACACCATATATTTT
CDR3: CASSLGPEGFGNTIYF

J: TRBJ2-7
D: .
V: TRBV4-1
size: few
DNA: TGCGCCAGCAGTCCCGGTTTTAGGAGGGGGCCTCCCTACGAGCAGTACTTC
CDR3: CASSPGFRRGPPYEQYF

J: TRBJ2-7
D: .
V: TRBV24-1
size: .
DNA: TGTGCCACCAGTGACCGACAGTTTCCCTACGAGCAGTACTTC
CDR3: CATSDRQFPYEQYF

J: TRBJ2-3
D: .
V: TRBV5-4
size: .
DNA: TGTGCCAGCAGCTTGGCCGGGTCAAGCGGCATAGATACGCAGTATTTT
CDR3: CASSLAGSSGIDTQYF

J: TRBJ2-2
D: .
V: TRBV21-1
size: few
DNA: TGTGCCAGCAGCCCGTGGTGGGGAAACGGACTAGCGGGAGGTACCGGGGAGCTGTTTTTT
CDR3: CASSPWWGNGLAGGTGELFF

J: TRBJ2-2
D: .
V: TRBV19
size: .
DNA: TGTGCCAGTAAGGGACAATTGGACGGGGAGCTGTTTTTT
CDR3: CASKGQLDGELFF

J: TRBJ1-6
D: TRBD1
V: TRBV2
size: .
DNA: TGTGCCAGCAGTTATGGAAGGACAGGGGGAAATTCACCCCTCCACTTT
CDR3: CASSYGRTGGNSPLHF

J: TRBJ1-5
D: TRBD1
V: TRBV18
size: few
DNA: TGTGCCAGCTCCCCGGACAGGGGCGATCAGCCCCAGCATTTT
CDR3: CASSPDRGDQPQHF

J: TRBJ2-3
D: TRBD2
V: TRBV28
size: .
DNA: TGTGCCAGCAGTTTATATGCGGGGGTCGCAGATACGCAGTATTTT
CDR3: CASSLYAGVADTQYF

J: TRBJ2-7
D: TRBD1
V: TRBV7-9
size: .
DNA: TGTGCCAGCAGCTTCCCTCGACAGGGCTCCTACGAGCAGTACTTC
CDR3: CASSFPRQGSYEQYF

J: TRBJ2-1
D: .
V: TRBV7-3
size: .
DNA: TGTGCCAGCAGCTTTGGAGGGGGCAAGCAGTTCTTC
CDR3: CASSFGGGKQFF

J: TRBJ2-4
D: .
V: TRBV11-1
size: .
DNA: TGTGCCAGCAGCTTAGCCTTGGGCCCGGTGACCTTC
CDR3: CASSLALGPVTF

J: TRBJ1-2
D: .
V: TRBV3-1/TRBV3-2
size: .
DNA: TGTGCCAGCAGCCAATCCGGCGGCTATGGCTACACCTTC
CDR3: CASSQSGGYGYTF

J: TRBJ2-5
D: TRBD2
V: TRBV27
size: .
DNA: TGTGCCAGCAGTTCAGGGACTAGCGGGACGGAGACCCAGTACTTC
CDR3: CASSSGTSGTETQYF